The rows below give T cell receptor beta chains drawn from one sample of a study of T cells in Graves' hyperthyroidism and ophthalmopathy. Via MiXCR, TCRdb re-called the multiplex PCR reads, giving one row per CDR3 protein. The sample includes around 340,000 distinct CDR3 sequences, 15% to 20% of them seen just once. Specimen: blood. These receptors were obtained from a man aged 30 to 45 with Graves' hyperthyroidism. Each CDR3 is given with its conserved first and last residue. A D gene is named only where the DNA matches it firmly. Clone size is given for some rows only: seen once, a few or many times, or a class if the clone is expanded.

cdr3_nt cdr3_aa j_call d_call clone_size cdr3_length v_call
TGTGCCAGCGGTTTAATTATCGGGAGCGGCACAGATACGCAGTATTTT CASGLIIGSGTDTQYF TRBJ2-3 . . 16 TRBV27
TGTGCCAGCAGGAATGGACAGAACGCATTTCGCTACCAAATCCACGAGCAGTACTTC CASRNGQNAFRYQIHEQYF TRBJ2-7 . many 19 TRBV12-3/TRBV12-4
TGTGCCAGCAGTTTATATCGGGGCCTTAGCACAGATACGCAGTATTTT CASSLYRGLSTDTQYF TRBJ2-3 . few 16 TRBV27
TGTGCCAGCAGTCTCCTAAAGACAGGGGAACAAAACACCGGGGAGCTGTTTTTT CASSLLKTGEQNTGELFF TRBJ2-2 TRBD1 . 18 TRBV28
TGTGCCAGCAGCCAAACGGGGACAGGGGGCAGCTATGGCTACACCTTC CASSQTGTGGSYGYTF TRBJ1-2 TRBD1 few 16 TRBV14
TGCGCCAGCAGCAGATTTAGCGGGAGTCGCTACGAGCAGTACTTC CASSRFSGSRYEQYF TRBJ2-7 TRBD2 few 15 TRBV5-1
TGCGCCAGCAGCTCGACCCCGGGACTAGCGGGAGGAGATACGCAGTGTTTT CASSSTPGLAGGDTQCF TRBJ2-3 TRBD2 . 17 TRBV5-1
TGTGCCAGCCACTCCGGGACAGGGCGTTACGAGCAGTACTTC CASHSGTGRYEQYF TRBJ2-7 TRBD1 . 14 TRBV19
TGTGCCTGGACAGGATATTCAGATACGCAGTATTTT CAWTGYSDTQYF TRBJ2-3 . many 12 TRBV30
TGTGCCAGCAGCATCAGGGGCGAGACCCAGTACTTC CASSIRGETQYF TRBJ2-5 . many 12 TRBV7-9
TGTGCCAGCTCACTATCCGGGACCCTTACAGATACGCAGTATTTT CASSLSGTLTDTQYF TRBJ2-3 . few 15 TRBV18
TGTGCCTGGAGTCCCACGGCATACAATGAGCAGTTCTTC CAWSPTAYNEQFF TRBJ2-1 . many 13 TRBV30
TGTGCCTGGAAGTGGGGGGACCACACTGAAGCTTTCTTT CAWKWGDHTEAFF TRBJ1-1 . many 13 TRBV30
TGTGCGCATTCCCAGGAAACCTACGAGCAGTACTTC CAHSQETYEQYF TRBJ2-7 . few 12 TRBV10-3
TGTGCCAGCAGCTCCGCAGCGCTGGGGCCAAACACCCGAAAGTACTTC CASSSAALGPNTRKYF TRBJ2-4 . few 16 TRBV7-9
TGTGCCAGCAGTTTGTCCGGGACAGCTAGCCAAGAGACCCAGTACTTC CASSLSGTASQETQYF TRBJ2-5 TRBD1 many 16 TRBV28
TGTGCCAGCAGCCGCCGGGACAGGGACACCGGGGAGCTGTTTTTT CASSRRDRDTGELFF TRBJ2-2 TRBD1 once 15 TRBV7-2
TGCAGTGCTAGAGAGGGACTAGCGGGAGAGACCCAGTACTTC CSAREGLAGETQYF TRBJ2-5 TRBD2 many 14 TRBV20-1
TGTGCCAGCATTGGACAGGGGGGGGGTCTATACGAGCAGTACTTC CASIGQGGGLYEQYF TRBJ2-7 TRBD1 many 15 TRBV28
TGTGCCAGCAGCCGGTGGACGGACGAGCAGTACTTC CASSRWTDEQYF TRBJ2-7 . few 12 TRBV12-3/TRBV12-4
TGTGCCATCAGGAGGACGGAGTCGCGGGAGACCCAGTACTTC CAIRRTESRETQYF TRBJ2-5 . many 14 TRBV10-3
TGTGCCAGCAGTCCGGGGACGAATGCAGATACGCAGTATTTT CASSPGTNADTQYF TRBJ2-3 . many 14 TRBV6-5
TGCGCCAGCAGCTCAAACTGGGATACGCAGTATTTT CASSSNWDTQYF TRBJ2-3 . many 12 TRBV5-1
TGTGCCAGCAGCTTGAACGGGCTAGATACGCAGTATTTT CASSLNGLDTQYF TRBJ2-3 . . 13 TRBV5-8
TGTGCCAGCAGCCACGGACGGATCCAGACCCAGTACTTC CASSHGRIQTQYF TRBJ2-5 . . 13 TRBV6-2/TRBV6-3
TGTGCCAGCAGCTTATATCGGGGAGATACGCAGTATTTT CASSLYRGDTQYF TRBJ2-3 . many 13 TRBV7-3
TGTGCCAGCAGTTTAACAGTCCCTTGGTTGCAGTTCTTC CASSLTVPWLQFF TRBJ2-1 . many 13 TRBV28
TGTGCCAGCAGCTTTTTGGGAGTCGGGACAGGGGGCTTTAACACTGAAGCTTTCTTT CASSFLGVGTGGFNTEAFF TRBJ1-1 TRBD1 . 19 TRBV11-2
TGTGCCAGCAGCCAAGAACTAGCGGGAGGAGATACGCAGTATTTT CASSQELAGGDTQYF TRBJ2-3 TRBD2 many 15 TRBV4-2
TGTGCCACCACCAGGAGGGCGGTCCCGGGACAAGAGACCCAGTACTTC CATTRRAVPGQETQYF TRBJ2-5 . many 16 TRBV6-2/TRBV6-3
TGTGCCAGCAGCGTAGCTGAAGGGGCCTACAATGAGCAGTTCTTC CASSVAEGAYNEQFF TRBJ2-1 . few 15 TRBV9
TGTGCCAGCAGCTCCCCCCTTTCCGGGACCCTAGAGAACACTGAAGCTTTCTTT CASSSPLSGTLENTEAFF TRBJ1-1 . many 18 TRBV5-6
TGTGCCAGCAGTCTACTAGGGGCTTTCACTAACTATGGCTACACCTTC CASSLLGAFTNYGYTF TRBJ1-2 . many 16 TRBV28
TGTGCCAGCAGTGAAAACAAGGTAGAGCAGTTCTTC CASSENKVEQFF TRBJ2-1 . few 12 TRBV6-1
TGTGCCAGCAGCTCTGGGGACAGCCAAAACATTCAGTACTTC CASSSGDSQNIQYF TRBJ2-4 TRBD1 . 14 TRBV7-9
TGTGCCAGCAGCTTAGCCCCGGGACTAGCGGGAGGGGTGGAGGAGACCCAGTACTTC CASSLAPGLAGGVEETQYF TRBJ2-5 TRBD2 . 19 TRBV11-2
TGTGCCAGCACCCAACTACAGAGTAACACAGGTACGCAGTATTTT CASTQLQSNTGTQYF TRBJ2-3 . . 15 TRBV2
TGTGCCAGCAGTAAGAATAGCGGGACAGAGCAGTTCTTC CASSKNSGTEQFF TRBJ2-1 TRBD2 many 13 TRBV12-3/TRBV12-4
TGCGCCAGCAGCTTAGGGGGCGCCGGGAGCTCCTACGAGCAGTACTTC CASSLGGAGSSYEQYF TRBJ2-7 . many 16 TRBV5-1
TGCAGTGCTAGAGATCCGGGACTAGCGGGAAACTACAATGAGCAGTTCTTC CSARDPGLAGNYNEQFF TRBJ2-1 TRBD2 many 17 TRBV20-1
TGTGCCAGTAGTATTAGGGAACAGGGACGCACTGAAGCTTTCTTT CASSIREQGRTEAFF TRBJ1-1 . many 15 TRBV19
TGCGCCAGCAGCTTAAATGACAACTACGAGCAGTACTTC CASSLNDNYEQYF TRBJ2-7 . . 13 TRBV5-1
TGTGCCAGCAGTCTTTGGACTAGCGGGAGCCCCCATGAGCAGTTCTTC CASSLWTSGSPHEQFF TRBJ2-1 TRBD2 many 16 TRBV12-3/TRBV12-4
TGCGCCAGCAGCCCAGATGGTGGGGGGGCGCGGGCCTACGAGCAGTACTTC CASSPDGGGARAYEQYF TRBJ2-7 . few 17 TRBV5-1
TGCAGTGCTAGAGATGAGGTGGGGGCAGGAATCATGAACACTGAAGCTTTCTTT CSARDEVGAGIMNTEAFF TRBJ1-1 . . 18 TRBV20-1
TGCAGCGTTGGGGGGGTCAGCACAGATACGCAGTATTTT CSVGGVSTDTQYF TRBJ2-3 . many 13 TRBV29-1
TGTGCCAGCAGTTTTATGGGACGGTATAGCAATCAGCCCCAGCATTTT CASSFMGRYSNQPQHF TRBJ1-5 . . 16 TRBV28
TGTGCCAGCAGCCACGGACTAGCGGGAGGCGGCGAGCAGTACTTC CASSHGLAGGGEQYF TRBJ2-7 TRBD2 many 15 TRBV3-1
TGCAGCGCCGGGCGGGGGGCCGGATCGGGGACCCAGTACTTC CSAGRGAGSGTQYF TRBJ2-5 TRBD2 few 14 TRBV29-1
TGTGCCAGCCTAACGGGGGAGGCGTCACCCCTCCACTTT CASLTGEASPLHF TRBJ1-6 . . 13 TRBV28
TGTGCCAGCAGTTTGGGACCCGGGACAGACAACTACGAGCAGTACTTC CASSLGPGTDNYEQYF TRBJ2-7 TRBD1 many 16 TRBV28
TGTGCCAGCCGGCCCGACAGTGCCTACTCTGGAAACACCATATATTTT CASRPDSAYSGNTIYF TRBJ1-3 . . 16 TRBV19
TGTGCCAGCAGCTTAGGCCTGGCGTTTGAGCAGTTCTTC CASSLGLAFEQFF TRBJ2-1 . many 13 TRBV13
TGTGCCAGCAACCCATATTCAGGGAGCACCCAAGAGACCCAGTACTTC CASNPYSGSTQETQYF TRBJ2-5 . . 16 TRBV28